The rows below give T cell receptor beta chains drawn from one sample of a study of blood T cell repertoires in COVID-19. Sequenced by immunoSEQ multiplex PCR; TCRdb stores in-frame clones only, minus some. The profile shows about 180,000 clones, 80% of them singletons. Source material: PBMCs or T cells enriched from blood (not recorded which). The receptors stem from a man between 60 and 75 years old who had been exposed to COVID-19. The CDR3 runs from the conserved cysteine through the conserved F or W. A D gene is named only where the DNA matches it firmly. Part of the rows lack a size; the others show once, few, many or a class for expanded clones.

CDR3nt,CDR3aa,j_gene,v_gene,d_gene,abundance
TGTGCCAGCACCGCCCGAGGGAGACTAGCGAACACCGGGGAGCTGTTTTTT,CASTARGRLANTGELFF,TRBJ2-2,TRBV7-6,.,.
TGTGCCAGCAGCCCCGGGACTAGCGGACAAGAGACCCAGTACTTC,CASSPGTSGQETQYF,TRBJ2-5,TRBV5-8,TRBD2,.
TGTGCCAGCAGTTTATCCCCTCATGCCAGGGCTGGTGGCTACACCTTC,CASSLSPHARAGGYTF,TRBJ1-2,TRBV27,.,.
TGCAGCGTTGTGAGGGCGACCACCGGGGAGCTGTTTTTT,CSVVRATTGELFF,TRBJ2-2,TRBV29-1,.,.
TGTGCCAGCAGTTCCCTCGGGACAGGGGTTACAGGGGAGCTGTTTTTT,CASSSLGTGVTGELFF,TRBJ2-2,TRBV6-2/TRBV6-3,TRBD1,.
TGTGCCAGCAGCTTAGAATTAGCGGGACCCCGCGGCGAGCAGTACTTC,CASSLELAGPRGEQYF,TRBJ2-7,TRBV11-1,TRBD2,.
TGTGCCAGCAGTGAATTTTTTGTGGGGACAGCTTTCTCTGGAAACACCATATATTTT,CASSEFFVGTAFSGNTIYF,TRBJ1-3,TRBV6-1,TRBD1,.
TGTGCCAGTAGTGGGGGACTAGCGGGGATCCAAGAGACCCAGTACTTC,CASSGGLAGIQETQYF,TRBJ2-5,TRBV19,TRBD2,.
TGTGCCAGCAGCTTGGGGGACAGGAGACAAGAGACCCAGTACTTC,CASSLGDRRQETQYF,TRBJ2-5,TRBV5-8,TRBD1,.
TGTGCCAGCAGCCCATCTCCAGGGGGCGGGATGGAGACCCAGTACTTC,CASSPSPGGGMETQYF,TRBJ2-5,TRBV9,TRBD1,once
TGTGCCAGCAGCTCGCGGTGGACAGGGGTTTTCTATGGCTACACCTTC,CASSSRWTGVFYGYTF,TRBJ1-2,TRBV5-6,TRBD1,.